This T cell receptor (beta chain) came from a study of T cell repertoires in cytomegalovirus infection. Study summary: From public TCR beta signatures came an indication of both CMV infection and matching HLA type. Findings and caveats of the study: CMV-specific TCR beta clonotypes restricted by HLA-C were the ones dominating the ex vivo response.

This clonotype has just a few counts. As yet, its antigen is unknown. The V gene lost 6 bases and the J gene lost 1 base, with 14 bases spanning the gap. Germline loops: CDR1 ENHRY, CDR2 SYGVKD. The CDR3 is made up of 15 amino acids. TCRdb called the reads again in MiXCR, with one record for every CDR3 protein. The sample gives under 200,000 distinct CDR3 sequences, roughly 28% of which show up once; just over 30% is in the top ten. The origin of this receptor is a human donor in good health (CMV status not recorded). Some clones in this sample may be carry-over from other donors' samples. Sequencing was done on a sample of PBMCs. The V gene is TRBV10-3, the J gene TRBJ2-3; unclear D gene. The chain's CDR3 is CAISGKGEGTDTQYF. The CDR3 DNA is TGTGCCATCAGCGGTAAGGGTGAGGGCACAGATACGCAGTATTTT.